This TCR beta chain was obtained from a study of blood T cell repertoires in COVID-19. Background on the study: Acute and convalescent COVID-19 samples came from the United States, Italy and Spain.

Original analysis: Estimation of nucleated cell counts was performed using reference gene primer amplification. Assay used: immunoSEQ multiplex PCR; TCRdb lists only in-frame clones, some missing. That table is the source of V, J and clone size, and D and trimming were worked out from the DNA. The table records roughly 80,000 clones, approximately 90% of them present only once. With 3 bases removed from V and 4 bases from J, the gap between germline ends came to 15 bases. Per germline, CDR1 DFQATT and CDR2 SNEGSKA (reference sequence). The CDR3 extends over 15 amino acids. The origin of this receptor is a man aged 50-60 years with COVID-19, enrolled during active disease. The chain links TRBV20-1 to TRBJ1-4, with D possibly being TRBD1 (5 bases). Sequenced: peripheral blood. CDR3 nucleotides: TGCAGTGCTAGTGATTCCTCGGGGGTTAATGAAAAACTGTTTTTT. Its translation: CSASDSSGVNEKLFF.